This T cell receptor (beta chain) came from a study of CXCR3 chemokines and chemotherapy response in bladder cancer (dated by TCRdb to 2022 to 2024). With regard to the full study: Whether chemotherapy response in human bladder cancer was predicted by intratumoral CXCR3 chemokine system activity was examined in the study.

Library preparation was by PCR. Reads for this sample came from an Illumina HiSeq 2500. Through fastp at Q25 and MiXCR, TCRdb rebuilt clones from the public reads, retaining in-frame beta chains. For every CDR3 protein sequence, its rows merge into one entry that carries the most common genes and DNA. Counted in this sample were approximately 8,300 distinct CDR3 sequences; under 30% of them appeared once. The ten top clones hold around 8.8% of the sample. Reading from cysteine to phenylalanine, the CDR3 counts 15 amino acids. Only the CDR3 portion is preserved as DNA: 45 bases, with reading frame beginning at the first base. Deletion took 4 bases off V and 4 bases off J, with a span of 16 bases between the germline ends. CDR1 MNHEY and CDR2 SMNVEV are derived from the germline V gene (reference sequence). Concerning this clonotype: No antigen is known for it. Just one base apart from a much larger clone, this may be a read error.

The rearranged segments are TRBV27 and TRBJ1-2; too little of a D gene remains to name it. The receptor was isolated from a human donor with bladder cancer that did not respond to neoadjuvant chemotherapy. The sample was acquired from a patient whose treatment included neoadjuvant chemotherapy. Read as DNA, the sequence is TGTGCCAGCAGTTACTACCCTCCTGGCGTCTATGGCTACACCTTC. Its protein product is CASSYYPPGVYGYTF.